These T cell receptor beta chains were read from a single sample in a study of OX40 agonist ivuxolimab in advanced cancers. This table comes from immunoSEQ multiplex PCR, and its TCRdb copy is limited to in-frame clones, with some not included. Of fewer than 100,000 clones listed, 87% are singletons. The sequences come from CD4+ or CD8+ T cells sorted from blood, collected in a trial of the OX40 agonist ivuxolimab. The origin of the receptors is an adult with an advanced solid tumor such as melanoma, head and neck, liver or kidney cancer. Both conserved end residues are trimmed from each CDR3.

TRBV5-4	TRBJ2-3	ASSWDRSTDTQY
TRBV2	TRBJ1-2	ASGGARDYGYT
TRBV18	TRBJ2-7	ASSPIRDEQY
TRBV6-5	TRBJ2-1	ASSYSTYRNEQF
TRBV2	TRBJ1-1	ASIKDRDGNTEAF
TRBV7-3	TRBJ2-2	ASSPRGGTGELF
TRBV30	TRBJ2-1	AWSVLRPDSYNEQF
TRBV6-1	TRBJ1-2	ASTGVAGTNYGYT
TRBV19	TRBJ2-2	ASSPGTGVPGELF
TRBV6-5	TRBJ2-7	ASGSAGGVIEQY
TRBV6-1	TRBJ1-6	ASSPTDYSPLH
TRBV18	TRBJ1-1	ASSIYTETEAF
TRBV5-1	TRBJ2-5	ASSPWDLQETQY
TRBV11-2	TRBJ2-5	ASSLINSREETQY
TRBV7-9	TRBJ2-1	ASQTGGGTEQF
TRBV7-9	TRBJ1-6	ASSLGGGAPWPLH
TRBV7-9	TRBJ1-2	ASSLETSGYT
TRBV28	TRBJ2-5	ASSPPTGTGGKETQY
TRBV7-8	TRBJ2-7	ASSLVGGTYEQY
TRBV2	TRBJ1-5	ASSNTGGQPQH
TRBV28	TRBJ1-2	ASSFGGNRDAGYYGYT
TRBV9	TRBJ1-4	ASSVGTGGNEKLF
TRBV7-3	TRBJ2-2	ASKVGVGELF
TRBV10-3	TRBJ2-7	AISEDRAYEQY
TRBV19	TRBJ2-5	ASSLRTSQETQY
TRBV6-6	TRBJ1-1	ASSLEGTEAF
TRBV28	TRBJ1-4	ASSASGRTNEKLF
TRBV15	TRBJ2-5	ATSREAFQETQY
TRBV19	TRBJ2-2	ASSGTGNTGELF
TRBV20-1	TRBJ1-2	SAPTGSGYT
TRBV19	TRBJ1-6	ASSKARDSHNSPLH
TRBV5-1	TRBJ2-7	ASSPTANYEQY
TRBV15	TRBJ2-1	ATGIGTLSHEQF
TRBV10-3	TRBJ2-2	AISPGRDTGELF
TRBV6-1	TRBJ2-1	ASSGRGAQYNEQF
TRBV7-2	TRBJ2-2	ASSSQGIRSTGELF
TRBV6-1	TRBJ1-1	ASSAITGGNTEAF
TRBV5-5	TRBJ2-7	ASSLFAGYEQY
TRBV5-1	TRBJ2-5	ASSSRWGNQETQY
TRBV5-1	TRBJ1-2	ASSYFQSGDYGYT
TRBV5-1	TRBJ2-5	ASSWSGTQEETQY
TRBV5-4	TRBJ1-2	ASSSPGGNLRSYGYT
TRBV11-2	TRBJ2-3	ASSPLAGLAQY
TRBV10-2	TRBJ1-3	ASKLESSGNTIY
TRBV7-2	TRBJ1-1	ASSLYSSEAF
TRBV6-6	TRBJ2-1	ASSYGTSGGGEQF
TRBV5-4	TRBJ1-1	ASSLRVGEVAEAF
TRBV29-1	TRBJ2-5	SVGSEGETQY
TRBV11-1	TRBJ1-1	ASSSTGNTEAF
TRBV7-6	TRBJ2-1	ASSLLIMGQGRLEQF